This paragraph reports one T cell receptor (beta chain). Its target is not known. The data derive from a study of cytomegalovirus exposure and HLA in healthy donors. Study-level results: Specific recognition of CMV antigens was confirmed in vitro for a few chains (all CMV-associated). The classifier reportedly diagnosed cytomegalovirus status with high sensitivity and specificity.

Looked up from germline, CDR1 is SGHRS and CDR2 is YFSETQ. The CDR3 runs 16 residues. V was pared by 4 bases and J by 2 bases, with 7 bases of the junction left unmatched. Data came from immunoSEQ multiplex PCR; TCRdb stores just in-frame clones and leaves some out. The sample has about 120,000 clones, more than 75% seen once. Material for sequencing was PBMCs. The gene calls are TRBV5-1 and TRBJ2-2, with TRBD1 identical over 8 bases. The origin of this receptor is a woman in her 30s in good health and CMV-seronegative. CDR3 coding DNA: TGCGCCAGCAGCCCCGACAGGGGACTTAACACCGGGGAGCTGTTTTTT. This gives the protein CASSPDRGLNTGELFF.